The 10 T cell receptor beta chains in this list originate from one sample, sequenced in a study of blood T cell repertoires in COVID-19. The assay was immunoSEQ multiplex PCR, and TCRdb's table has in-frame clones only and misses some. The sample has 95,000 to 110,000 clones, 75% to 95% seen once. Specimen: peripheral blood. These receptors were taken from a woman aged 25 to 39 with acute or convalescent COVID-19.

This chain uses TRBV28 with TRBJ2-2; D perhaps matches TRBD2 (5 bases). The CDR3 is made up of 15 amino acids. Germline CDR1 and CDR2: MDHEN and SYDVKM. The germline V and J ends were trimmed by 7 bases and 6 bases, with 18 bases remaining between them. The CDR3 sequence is CASISFGVGAGELFF. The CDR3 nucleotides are TGTGCCAGCATAAGCTTCGGGGTTGGGGCCGGGGAGCTGTTTTTT.

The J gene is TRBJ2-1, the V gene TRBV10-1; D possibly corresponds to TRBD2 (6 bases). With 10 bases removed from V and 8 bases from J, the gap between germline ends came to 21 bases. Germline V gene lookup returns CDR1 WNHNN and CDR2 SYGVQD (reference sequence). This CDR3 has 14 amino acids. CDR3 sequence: CATSHPPGVDEQFF. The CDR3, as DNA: TGCGCCACATCACATCCCCCGGGGGTCGATGAGCAGTTCTTC.

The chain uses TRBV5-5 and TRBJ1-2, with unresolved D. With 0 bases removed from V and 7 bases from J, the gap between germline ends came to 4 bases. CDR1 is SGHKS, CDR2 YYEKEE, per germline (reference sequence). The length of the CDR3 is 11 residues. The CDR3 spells CASSLATGYTF. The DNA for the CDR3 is TGTGCCAGCAGCTTGGCTACTGGCTACACCTTC. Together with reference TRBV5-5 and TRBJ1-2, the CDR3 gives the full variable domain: DAGVTQSPTHLIKTRGQQVTLRCSPISGHKSVSWYQQVLGQGPQFIFQYYEKEERGRGNFPDRFSARQFPNYSSELNVNALLLGDSALYLCASSLATGYTFGSGTRLTVV.

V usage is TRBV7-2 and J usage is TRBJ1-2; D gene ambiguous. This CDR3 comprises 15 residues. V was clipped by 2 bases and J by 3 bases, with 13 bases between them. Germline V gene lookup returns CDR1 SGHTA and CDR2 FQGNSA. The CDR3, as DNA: TGTGCCAGCAGCTTATCGTTCGCCCGGGACTATGGCTACACCTTC. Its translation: CASSLSFARDYGYTF.

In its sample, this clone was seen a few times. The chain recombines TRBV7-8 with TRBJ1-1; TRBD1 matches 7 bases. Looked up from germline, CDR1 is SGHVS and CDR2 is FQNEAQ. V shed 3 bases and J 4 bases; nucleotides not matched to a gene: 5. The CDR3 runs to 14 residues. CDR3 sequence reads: CASSFVGQATEAFF. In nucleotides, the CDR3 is TGTGCCAGCAGCTTTGTAGGACAGGCCACTGAAGCTTTCTTT. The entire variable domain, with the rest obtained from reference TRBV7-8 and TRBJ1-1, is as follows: GAGVSQSPRYKVAKRGQDVALRCDPISGHVSLFWYQQALGQGPEFLTYFQNEAQLDKSGLPSDRFFAERPEGSVSTLKIQRTQQEDSAVYLCASSFVGQATEAFFGQGTRLTVV.

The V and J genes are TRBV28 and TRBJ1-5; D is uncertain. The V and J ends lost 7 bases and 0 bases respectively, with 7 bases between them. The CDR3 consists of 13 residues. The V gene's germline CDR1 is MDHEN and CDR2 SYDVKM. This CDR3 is CASNGDSNQPQHF. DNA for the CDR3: TGTGCCAGCAATGGAGATAGCAATCAGCCCCAGCATTTT. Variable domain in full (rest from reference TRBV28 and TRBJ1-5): DVKVTQSSRYLVKRTGEKVFLECVQDMDHENMFWYRQDPGLGLRLIYFSYDVKMKEKGDIPEGYSVSREKKERFSLILESASTNQTSMYLCASNGDSNQPQHFGDGTRLSIL.

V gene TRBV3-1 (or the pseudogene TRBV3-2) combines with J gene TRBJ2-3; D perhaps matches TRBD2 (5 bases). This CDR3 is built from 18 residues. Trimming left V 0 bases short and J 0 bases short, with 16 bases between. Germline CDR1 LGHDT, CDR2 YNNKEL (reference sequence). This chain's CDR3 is CASSQELVMRTSTDTQYF. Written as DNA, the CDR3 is TGTGCCAGCAGCCAAGAATTAGTAATGCGGACTAGCACAGATACGCAGTATTTT.

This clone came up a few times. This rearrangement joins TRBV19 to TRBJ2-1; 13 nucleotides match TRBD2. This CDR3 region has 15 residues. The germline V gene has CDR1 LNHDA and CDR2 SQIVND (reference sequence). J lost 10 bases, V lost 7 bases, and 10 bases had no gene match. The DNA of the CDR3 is TGTGCCAGTATGGAGTGGACTAGCGGGAGAACGGAGCAGTTCTTC. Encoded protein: CASMEWTSGRTEQFF.

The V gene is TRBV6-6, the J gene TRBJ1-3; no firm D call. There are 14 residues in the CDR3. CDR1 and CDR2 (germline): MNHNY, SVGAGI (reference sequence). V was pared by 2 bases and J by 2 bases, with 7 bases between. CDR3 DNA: TGTGCCAGCAGTTACCCCAGTACTGGAAACACCATATATTTT. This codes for CASSYPSTGNTIYF.

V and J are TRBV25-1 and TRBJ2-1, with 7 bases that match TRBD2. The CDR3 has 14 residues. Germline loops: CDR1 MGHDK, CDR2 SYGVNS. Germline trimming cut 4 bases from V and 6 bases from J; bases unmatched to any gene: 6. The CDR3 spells CASSAAGIINEQFF. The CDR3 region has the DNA TGTGCCAGCAGTGCAGCGGGAATAATCAATGAGCAGTTCTTC.